Detailed here is one TCR beta chain. The sample comes from a study of blood T cell repertoires in COVID-19. CDR1 is SQVTM and CDR2 is ANQGSEA in the germline V gene. Between the trimmed V and J ends, which lost 6 bases and 0 bases, there was a span of 11 bases. The CDR3 totals 13 residues. The table came from immunoSEQ multiplex PCR; TCRdb's copy has only in-frame clones and leaves some out. The sample holds tens of thousands of clones, roughly 80% seen once. Sequencing used peripheral blood. This TCR came from a woman at least 80 years old with acute or convalescent COVID-19. The chain combines TRBV29-1 with TRBJ2-5; a possible D gene is TRBD1 (5 bases). In nucleotides, the CDR3 is TGCAGCGTAAGACAGCATTACCAAGAGACCCAGTACTTC. This encodes CSVRQHYQETQYF.